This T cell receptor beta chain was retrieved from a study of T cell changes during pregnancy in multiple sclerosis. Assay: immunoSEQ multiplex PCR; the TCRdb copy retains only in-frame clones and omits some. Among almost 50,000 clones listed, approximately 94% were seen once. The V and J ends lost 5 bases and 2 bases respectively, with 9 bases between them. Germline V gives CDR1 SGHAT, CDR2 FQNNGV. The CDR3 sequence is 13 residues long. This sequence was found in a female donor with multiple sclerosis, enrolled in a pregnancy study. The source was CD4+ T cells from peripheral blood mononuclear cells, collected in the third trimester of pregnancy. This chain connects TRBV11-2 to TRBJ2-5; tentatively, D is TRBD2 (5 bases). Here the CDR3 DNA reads TGTGCCAGCAGCGAGGACTGGCAAGAGACCCAGTACTTC. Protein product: CASSEDWQETQYF.